A single sample gave rise to the 12 T cell receptor beta chains below, sequenced in a study of shared clonotypes between healthy human individuals. Profiled with immunoSEQ multiplex PCR; TCRdb holds only in-frame clones, not every one. Here the sample spans roughly 2.5 million clones, approximately 94% being singletons. Sequencing input: naive CD4+ T cells sorted from blood. Regarding subset: CD45RA+ positively selected. Receptors were obtained from a man aged 18-30 years in good health.

CDR3 bases: TGTGCCAGTAGTATTAAGTCAGGGGATCCCTACGAGCAGTACTTC. This translates into CASSIKSGDPYEQYF. This chain uses TRBV19 with TRBJ2-7, with a tentative D call TRBD1 (6 bases). CDR1 is LNHDA and CDR2 is SQIVND in the germline V gene (reference sequence). This CDR3 spans 15 amino acids. V lost 3 bases to trimming and J lost 2 bases, with 14 bases between them.

The chain couples TRBV25-1 to TRBJ2-1, with TRBD2 matching 10 bases. Germline V gene sequence: CDR1 MGHDK, CDR2 SYGVNS. This CDR3 has 15 residues. The ends lost 6 bases at V and 6 bases at J; junction bases unmatched: 8. CDR3 in DNA: TGTGCCAGCAGCTACCTAGCGGGGGTCAGCAATGAGCAGTTCTTC. Its protein product is CASSYLAGVSNEQFF.

This chain joins TRBV29-1 and TRBJ1-2; D uncertain. Germline values: CDR1 SQVTM, CDR2 ANQGSEA. This CDR3 is built from 13 residues. The V gene lost 0 bases and the J gene lost 6 bases, with 11 bases spanning the gap. The CDR3 sequence is CSVEDPSGNGYTF. The CDR3 coding sequence is TGCAGCGTTGAAGATCCGAGTGGAAATGGCTACACCTTC.

V and J are TRBV6-1 and TRBJ1-1; 11 bases match TRBD1. The CDR3 runs 13 residues. V lost 6 bases and J lost 5; bases outside the gene matches: 2. The germline V gene encodes CDR1 MNHNS and CDR2 SASEGT. The CDR3: CASRGDRGTEAFF. The DNA for the CDR3 is TGTGCCAGCAGGGGGGACAGGGGGACTGAAGCTTTCTTT.

This chain joins TRBV7-9 and TRBJ2-5; D gene uncertain. The CDR3 extends over 13 amino acids. The germline gives CDR1 SEHNR, CDR2 FQNEAQ (reference sequence). Trimming took off 2 bases at V and 11 bases at J, with 15 bases between the two ends. The CDR3 is CASSLSAVGEQYF. The CDR3 DNA sequence: TGTGCCAGCAGCTTAAGTGCAGTGGGTGAGCAGTACTTC.

Of note for this clone: The same CDR3 is also encoded by other DNA sequences in this sample. V usage is TRBV27 and J usage is TRBJ1-1; D perhaps matches TRBD1 (5 bases). This CDR3 is 14 amino acids long. V was cut by 4 bases and J by 1 base, with 10 bases left in between. The germline V gene encodes CDR1 MNHEY and CDR2 SMNVEV (reference sequence). CDR3 sequence: CASSSTGPNTEAFF. The CDR3 DNA is TGTGCCAGCAGTTCCACAGGCCCGAACACTGAAGCTTTCTTT.

The chain employs TRBV10-3 and TRBJ2-5; TRBD1 aligns across 10 bases. The CDR3 sequence is 16 residues long. With V trimmed by 7 bases and J by 5 bases, 13 bases remained unmatched. Germline CDR1 and CDR2: ENHRY and SYGVKD. This chain's CDR3 is CAIKAGTGVEGETQYF. DNA of the CDR3: TGTGCCATCAAGGCTGGGACAGGGGTCGAAGGGGAGACCCAGTACTTC.

This clone was observed a few times. CDR3 protein: CASSLGGVGPQHF. CDR3 in DNA: TGTGCCAGCAGTTTAGGCGGCGTGGGGCCCCAGCATTTT. The chain combines TRBV27 with TRBJ1-5; D is unresolved. The germline gives CDR1 MNHEY, CDR2 SMNVEV (reference sequence). V was cut by 2 bases and J by 9 bases, with 11 bases left in between. CDR3 length: 13 amino acids.

V is TRBV30 and J is TRBJ2-7, with D possibly TRBD1 on 6 matching bases. Trimming removed 1 base from V and 5 bases from J, with 18 bases in between. CDR1 GTSNPN and CDR2 SVGIG come from the germline V gene (reference sequence). The CDR3 covers 15 residues. The DNA for the CDR3 is TGTGCCTGGAGTGCCCCTCGACAGGCTAGGGACGAGCAGTACTTC. Its protein is CAWSAPRQARDEQYF.

The rearrangement joins TRBV5-1 to TRBJ1-1; perhaps TRBD1 as D (5 bases). Trimming took off 0 bases at V and 8 bases at J, with 14 bases between the two ends. Looked up from germline, CDR1 is SGHRS and CDR2 is YFSETQ. This CDR3 has 14 residues. The CDR3 DNA reads TGCGCCAGCAGCTTGGTAGACAGATCAGAGGAAGCTTTCTTT. Translating it yields CASSLVDRSEEAFF.

As concerns this clone: The same CDR3 is also encoded by other DNA sequences in this sample. CDR3 loop: CASSAGTGNYEQYF. In DNA, the CDR3 is TGTGCCAGCAGTGCCGGGACAGGTAACTACGAGCAGTACTTC. The chain employs TRBV2 and TRBJ2-7, with 8 positions matching TRBD1. The germline V gene has CDR1 SNHLY and CDR2 FYNNEI. The CDR3 contains 14 residues. J gave up 3 bases and V 4 bases, and 5 bases lay outside the gene matches.

The chain has TRBV5-1 and TRBJ2-7; maybe TRBD1 (5 bases). The CDR3 spans 15 residues. From germline, CDR1 is SGHRS and CDR2 YFSETQ. Trimming stripped 4 bases from V and 9 bases from J, with 23 bases between. CDR3 nucleotide sequence: TGCGCCAGCAGCCCCCATGGCCAGGGTGGATTTGGGCAGTACTTC. The encoded protein is CASSPHGQGGFGQYF.